This T cell receptor (beta chain) was recorded in a study of shared clonotypes between healthy human individuals. Study conclusions and caveats: Specimens sampled were limited to blood, with tissue repertoires likely differing.

CD45RO-negative, CCR7-positively selected cells formed the naive CD8 fraction, excluding terminally differentiated effector memory CD45RA+ cells. Those who donated, Caucasian adults without exception, all lived in Nashville, Tennessee. Replicate PCRs for sorted subsets used approximately 190 ng DNA; this equaled 25,000 to 35,000 T cell genomes. Measured with immunoSEQ multiplex PCR; TCRdb has only the in-frame clones, and not every one. This sample has over 2,000,000 clones, with 93% found just once. The CDR3 consists of 12 residues. Germline V lookup: CDR1 GTSNPN, CDR2 SVGIG (reference sequence). V lost 1 base and J 8 bases, leaving 9 bases between the germline ends. In the case of this clone: The antigen remains unidentified.

The sample comprised naive CD8+ T cells from PBMCs. This sequence was found in a man between 18 and 29 years old in good health. Some clones in this sample may be carry-over from other donors' samples. The rearrangement uses TRBV30 and TRBJ2-1; D gene unclear. CDR3 sequence: CAWSEPTDEQFF. CDR3 coding DNA: TGTGCCTGGAGTGAACCGACGGATGAGCAGTTCTTC.